Following are 18 T cell receptor beta chains from one sample sequenced in a study of PD-L1 blockade in urothelial cancer (TCRdb year 2017). Receptor amplification or capture employed the immunoSEQ multiplex PCR assay. This is the immuneACCESS table as TCRdb keeps it, with only in-frame sequences that have V and J called. A part of the clones is gone; compared with another copy, unresolved V genes explain less than half, and the rest is unexplained. The sample table contains around 70,000 clones; only one count was recorded for around 83% of them. Approximately 10% of the sample comes from the top ten. According to the study, the label for this sample's time point signals: pretreatment peripheral blood. The specimen comprised PBMCs, sampled around atezolizumab (anti-PD-L1) treatment. Receptors were obtained from a woman aged 70 to 79 with urothelial cancer.

The rearrangement joins TRBV4-2 to TRBJ2-5; 8 nucleotides align to TRBD1. J gave up 1 base and V 1 base, and 11 bases lay outside the gene matches. Germline loops: CDR1 LGHNA, CDR2 YNFKEQ. This CDR3 has 18 residues. CDR3 nucleotides: TGTGCCAGCAGCCAAGTCTACGCCCGGACAGGGTCCCAAGAGACCCAGTACTTC. It translates to CASSQVYARTGSQETQYF.

This clone has ten or more counts. The J gene is TRBJ2-7, the V gene TRBV5-1, with 15 bases identical to TRBD2. The germline CDR1 and CDR2 sequences are SGHRS and YFSETQ. The CDR3 runs 17 residues. V shed 4 bases, J shed 2 bases, and the junction held 7 bases outside the gene matches. The CDR3 DNA follows: TGCGCCAGCAGCGAAGGACTAGCGGGAGGGGTGGCCTACGAGCAGTACTTC. The encoded protein is CASSEGLAGGVAYEQYF.

V usage is TRBV4-1 and J usage is TRBJ2-1, with TRBD2 as a possible D gene (6 bases). CDR3 length equals 20 residues. In germline, CDR1 is MGHRA, CDR2 YSYEKL. Trimming took off 0 bases at V and 4 bases at J, with 25 bases between the two ends. The CDR3 bases are TGCGCCAGCAGCCAAGACGGGCTGTATGTCGGTCCGCGGGAATACAATGAGCAGTTCTTC. Its protein product is CASSQDGLYVGPREYNEQFF.

The genes are TRBV18 and TRBJ2-7, with 7 bases matching TRBD2. The junction had 13 bases not matched to a gene; V was cut back by 6 bases and J by 5 bases. CDR3 length equals 15 residues. The V gene's germline CDR1 is KGHSH and CDR2 LQKENI. CDR3: CASSVQRGQNDEQYF. The CDR3 DNA sequence: TGTGCCAGCTCGGTACAGCGGGGCCAAAACGACGAGCAGTACTTC.

There are a few counts of this clone. The chain combines TRBV19 with TRBJ1-2, with 7 bases lining up with TRBD1. The CDR3 covers 14 residues. CDR1 LNHDA and CDR2 SQIVND come from the germline V gene (reference sequence). The trim removed 5 bases at V and 6 bases at J, leaving 9 bases unmatched. The CDR3 protein is CASSYATGADGYTF. The CDR3 region has the DNA TGTGCCAGTAGTTACGCCACAGGGGCCGATGGCTACACCTTC.

This clone was seen a few times. The J gene is TRBJ2-7, the V gene TRBV6-6; 7 bases are a match to TRBD1. The length of the CDR3 is 14 residues. Losses at the gene ends were 6 bases for V and 1 base for J; bases not matched to a gene: 6. Germline CDR1 reads MNHNY; CDR2 reads SVGAGI (reference sequence). The CDR3 region is CASSTGDVSYEQYF. The CDR3 DNA follows: TGTGCCAGCAGCACAGGGGACGTTTCCTACGAGCAGTACTTC.

This sequence joins TRBV13 and TRBJ1-1; maybe TRBD1 (6 bases). The CDR3 extends over 16 amino acids. Trimming took 0 bases from V and 0 from J, leaving 11 bases between them. CDR1 and CDR2 (germline): PRHDT, FYEKMQ (reference sequence). CDR3 sequence reads: CASSLGWTDLNTEAFF. The DNA of the CDR3 is TGTGCCAGCAGCTTAGGTTGGACAGACCTGAACACTGAAGCTTTCTTT.

This chain joins TRBV5-6 and TRBJ2-7, with D unresolved. CDR3 length: 14 amino acids. Deletions cut 1 base from V and 6 bases from J, with 14 bases between. Germline V lookup: CDR1 SGHDT, CDR2 YYEEEE. In DNA form, the CDR3 reads TGTGCCAGCAGCTTGTTTAGTTTAGTTTTCGAGCAGTACTTC. Its translation is CASSLFSLVFEQYF.

This chain joins TRBV19 and TRBJ2-1, with 8 positions matching TRBD2. CDR3 length equals 15 residues. In germline, CDR1 is LNHDA, CDR2 SQIVND (reference sequence). Unmatched junction bases numbered 5, after V lost 3 bases and J lost 4 bases. The DNA for the CDR3 is TGTGCCAGTAGTATGTCTAGCGGGCCTTACAATGAGCAGTTCTTC. Its translation: CASSMSSGPYNEQFF.

The chain couples TRBV5-1 to TRBJ2-7; 8 nucleotides agree with TRBD1. CDR1 is SGHRS, CDR2 YFSETQ, per germline. The J segment lost 5 bases and the V segment lost 3 bases, leaving 7 bases of the junction unmatched. The CDR3 runs 14 residues. The CDR3 sequence: CASSSGTGSNEQYF. In DNA form, the CDR3 reads TGCGCCAGCAGCTCTGGGACAGGTTCTAACGAGCAGTACTTC.

This chain connects TRBV5-4 to TRBJ2-5; a possible D gene is TRBD2 (7 bases). This CDR3 contains 16 residues. V lost 2 bases and J lost 5, with 19 bases in between. Germline-derived CDR1 and CDR2 are SGHNT and YYREEE (reference sequence). Here the CDR3 reads CASSFGGGGVWETQYF. CDR3 DNA: TGTGCCAGCAGCTTCGGGGGAGGGGGAGTTTGGGAGACCCAGTACTTC.

Remarks on this clone: This sample includes further DNA sequences coding for the same CDR3. The J gene is TRBJ2-4, the V gene TRBV15, with D maybe TRBD1 (6 bases). V shed 3 bases and J shed 0 bases, with 15 bases lying between them. Germline V CDR1 and CDR2: LNHNV, YYDKDF (reference sequence). The CDR3 sequence is 17 residues long. CDR3 loop: CATSRDRQDRAKNIQYF. The CDR3 DNA sequence: TGTGCCACCAGCAGGGACCGACAGGACAGAGCCAAAAACATTCAGTACTTC.

CDR3 DNA sequence: TGTGCCAGCAGACGACAGGGGAGCGGCGACGAGCAGTACTTC. Protein: CASRRQGSGDEQYF. The rearrangement links TRBV5-4 to TRBJ2-7; the match to TRBD1 covers 8 bases. This CDR3 is built from 14 residues. V shed 5 bases, J shed 5 bases, and the junction held 9 bases outside the gene matches. Germline V CDR1 and CDR2: SGHNT, YYREEE (reference sequence).

V usage is TRBV15 and J usage is TRBJ1-5; D might be TRBD1 (5 bases). Between the trimmed V and J ends, which lost 1 base and 0 bases, there was a span of 19 bases. The CDR3 runs 19 residues. Germline CDR1 is LNHNV and CDR2 is YYDKDF (reference sequence). The chain's CDR3 is CATSRGMGRSDYSNQPQHF. DNA of the CDR3: TGTGCCACCAGCAGAGGGATGGGGCGAAGCGATTATAGCAATCAGCCCCAGCATTTT.

This rearrangement joins TRBV7-8 to TRBJ2-2, with 9 bases aligning to TRBD2. CDR1 and CDR2 from the germline V gene are SGHVS and FQNEAQ. The length of the CDR3 is 18 residues. V shed 0 bases and J 6 bases; nucleotides not matched to a gene: 11. The DNA for the CDR3 is TGTGCCAGCAGCTTAGCGCAGCTAGCGGGGAGGAATCCCGGGGAGCTGTTTTTT. It encodes CASSLAQLAGRNPGELFF. The complete variable domain, with remaining parts taken from reference TRBV7-8 and TRBJ2-2, reads GAGVSQSPRYKVAKRGQDVALRCDPISGHVSLFWYQQALGQGPEFLTYFQNEAQLDKSGLPSDRFFAERPEGSVSTLKIQRTQQEDSAVYLCASSLAQLAGRNPGELFFGEGSRLTVL.

This chain connects TRBV28 to TRBJ2-1; TRBD2 matches 8 bases. The CDR3 sequence is 16 residues long. The V gene end was trimmed by 4 bases and the J gene end by 5 bases; junction bases not matched to a gene: 10. Germline V gene data show CDR1 as MDHEN and CDR2 as SYDVKM. The CDR3 reads CASSSDPGGRDNEQFF. The CDR3 DNA sequence: TGTGCCAGCAGTTCAGACCCGGGGGGGAGGGACAATGAGCAGTTCTTC.

The chain is built from TRBV27 and TRBJ2-7, with a weak D call TRBD2 (5 bases). CDR1 is MNHEY, CDR2 SMNVEV, per germline (reference sequence). This CDR3 contains 13 residues. Trimming pared 4 bases from V and 4 bases from J, leaving 11 bases between. For the CDR3, the DNA is TGTGCCAGCAGTTCCGCAACGGGATACGAGCAGTACTTC. Protein: CASSSATGYEQYF.

The chain links TRBV10-1 to TRBJ2-7; possibly TRBD2 for D (6 bases). The V gene lost 1 base and the J gene lost 7 bases, with 14 bases spanning the gap. There are 14 residues in the CDR3. CDR1 is WNHNN, CDR2 SYGVQD, per germline (reference sequence). CDR3 loop: CASSELLAFGEQYF. Written as DNA, the CDR3 is TGCGCCAGCAGTGAGTTACTAGCCTTCGGTGAGCAGTACTTC.